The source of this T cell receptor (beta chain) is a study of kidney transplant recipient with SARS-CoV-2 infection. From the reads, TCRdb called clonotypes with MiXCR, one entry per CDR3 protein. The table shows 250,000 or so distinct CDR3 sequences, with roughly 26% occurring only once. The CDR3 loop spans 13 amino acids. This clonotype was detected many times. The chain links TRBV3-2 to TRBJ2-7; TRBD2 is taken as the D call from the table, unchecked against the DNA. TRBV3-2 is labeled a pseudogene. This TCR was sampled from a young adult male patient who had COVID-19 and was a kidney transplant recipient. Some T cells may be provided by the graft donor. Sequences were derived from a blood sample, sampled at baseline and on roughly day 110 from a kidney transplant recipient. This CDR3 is CASSQDRGGPKYF. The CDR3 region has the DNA TGTGCCAGCAGCCAAGATCGAGGAGGGCCAAAGTACTTC.